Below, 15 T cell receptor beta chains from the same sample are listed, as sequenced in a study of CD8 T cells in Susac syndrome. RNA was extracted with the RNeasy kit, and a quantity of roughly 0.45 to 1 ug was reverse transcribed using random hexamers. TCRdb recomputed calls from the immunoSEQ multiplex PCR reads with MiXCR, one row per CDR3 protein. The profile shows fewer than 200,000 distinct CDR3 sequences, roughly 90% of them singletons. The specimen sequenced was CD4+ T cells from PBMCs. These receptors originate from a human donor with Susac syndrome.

The CDR3 coding sequence is TGTGCCAGCATTGAAACACCGTTCTCCTATAATTCACCCCTCCACTTT. This codes for CASIETPFSYNSPLHF. The chain uses TRBV19 and TRBJ1-6; D is uncertain. Germline CDR1 reads LNHDA; CDR2 reads SQIVND (reference sequence). V was clipped by 9 bases and J by 0 bases, with 15 bases between them. The CDR3 is 16 amino acids.

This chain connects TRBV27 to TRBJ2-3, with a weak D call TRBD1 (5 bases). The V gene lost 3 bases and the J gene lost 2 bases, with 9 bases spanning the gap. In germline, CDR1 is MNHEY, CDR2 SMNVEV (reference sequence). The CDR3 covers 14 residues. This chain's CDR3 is CASSFPGPTDTQYF. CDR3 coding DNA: TGTGCCAGCAGTTTCCCAGGGCCCACAGATACGCAGTATTTT.

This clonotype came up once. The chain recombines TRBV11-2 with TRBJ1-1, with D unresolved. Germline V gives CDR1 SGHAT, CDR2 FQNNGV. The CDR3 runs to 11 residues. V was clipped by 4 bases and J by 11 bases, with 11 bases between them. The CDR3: CASSSVRVAFF. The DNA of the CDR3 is TGTGCCAGCAGCTCGGTACGGGTGGCTTTCTTT. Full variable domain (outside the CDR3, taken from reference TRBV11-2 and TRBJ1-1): EAGVAQSPRYKIIEKRQSVAFWCNPISGHATLYWYQQILGQGPKLLIQFQNNGVVDDSQLPKDRFSAERLKGVDSTLKIQPAKLEDSAVYLCASSSVRVAFFGQGTRLTVV.

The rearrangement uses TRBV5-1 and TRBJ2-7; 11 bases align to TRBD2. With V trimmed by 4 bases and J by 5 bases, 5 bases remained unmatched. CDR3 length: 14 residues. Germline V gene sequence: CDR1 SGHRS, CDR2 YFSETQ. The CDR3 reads CASSQLAGEDEQYF. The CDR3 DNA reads TGCGCCAGCAGCCAACTAGCGGGGGAGGACGAGCAGTACTTC.

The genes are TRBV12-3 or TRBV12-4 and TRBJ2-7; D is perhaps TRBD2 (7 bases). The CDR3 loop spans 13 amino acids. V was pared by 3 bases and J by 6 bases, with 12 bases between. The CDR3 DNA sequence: TGTGCCAGCAGTTTTGGGAGGGGGATCGAGCAGTACTTC. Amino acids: CASSFGRGIEQYF.

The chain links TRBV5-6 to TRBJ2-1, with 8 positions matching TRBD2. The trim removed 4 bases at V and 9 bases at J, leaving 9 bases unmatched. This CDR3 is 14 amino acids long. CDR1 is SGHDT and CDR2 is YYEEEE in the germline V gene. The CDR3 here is CASSHSGILSEQFF. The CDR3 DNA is TGTGCCAGCAGCCATAGCGGGATCCTGTCTGAGCAGTTCTTC.

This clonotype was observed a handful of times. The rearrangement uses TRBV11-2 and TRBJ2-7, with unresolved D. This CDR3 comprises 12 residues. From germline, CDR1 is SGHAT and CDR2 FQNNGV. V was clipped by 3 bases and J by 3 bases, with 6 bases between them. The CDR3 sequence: CASSFRGYEQYF. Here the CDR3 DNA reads TGTGCCAGCAGCTTTAGAGGCTACGAGCAGTACTTC.

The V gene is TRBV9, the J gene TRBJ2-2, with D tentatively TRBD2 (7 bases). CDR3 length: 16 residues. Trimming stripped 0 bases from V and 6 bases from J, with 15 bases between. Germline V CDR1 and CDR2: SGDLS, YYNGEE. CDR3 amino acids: CASSVGGGSLAGELFF. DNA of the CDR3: TGTGCCAGCAGCGTAGGGGGGGGCTCTTTGGCCGGGGAGCTGTTTTTT.

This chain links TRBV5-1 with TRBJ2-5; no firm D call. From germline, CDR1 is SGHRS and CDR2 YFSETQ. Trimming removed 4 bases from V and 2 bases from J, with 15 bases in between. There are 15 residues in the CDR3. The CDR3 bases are TGCGCCAGCAGCATTCAAGTTGGGGATCAAGAGACCCAGTACTTC. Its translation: CASSIQVGDQETQYF.

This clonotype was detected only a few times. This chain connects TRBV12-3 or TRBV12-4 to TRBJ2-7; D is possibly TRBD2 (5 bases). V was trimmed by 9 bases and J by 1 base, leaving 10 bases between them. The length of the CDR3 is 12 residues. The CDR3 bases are TGTGCCAGTTCTCGGGGTTCCTACGAGCAGTACTTC. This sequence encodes CASSRGSYEQYF.

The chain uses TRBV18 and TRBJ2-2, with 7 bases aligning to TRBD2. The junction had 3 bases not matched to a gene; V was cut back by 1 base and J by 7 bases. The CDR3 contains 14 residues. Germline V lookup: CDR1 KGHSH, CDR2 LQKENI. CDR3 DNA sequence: TGTGCCAGCTCACCACGCGGGGGTGACGGGGAGCTGTTTTTT. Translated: CASSPRGGDGELFF.

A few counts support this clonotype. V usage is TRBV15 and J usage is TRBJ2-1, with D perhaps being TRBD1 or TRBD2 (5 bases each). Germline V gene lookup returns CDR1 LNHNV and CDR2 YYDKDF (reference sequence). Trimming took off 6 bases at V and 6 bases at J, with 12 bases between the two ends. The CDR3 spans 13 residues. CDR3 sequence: CATRIVGGNEQFF. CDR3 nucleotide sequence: TGTGCCACCAGAATCGTTGGGGGCAATGAGCAGTTCTTC.

DNA for the CDR3: TGTGCCAGCAGGAGCGGGACACCTAGCAATCAGCCCCAGCATTTT. This encodes CASRSGTPSNQPQHF. The chain links TRBV6-6 to TRBJ1-5, with D possibly being TRBD1 (6 bases). CDR1 and CDR2 (germline): MNHNY, SVGAGI (reference sequence). This CDR3 is 15 amino acids long. Deletions cut 6 bases from V and 0 bases from J, with 12 bases between.

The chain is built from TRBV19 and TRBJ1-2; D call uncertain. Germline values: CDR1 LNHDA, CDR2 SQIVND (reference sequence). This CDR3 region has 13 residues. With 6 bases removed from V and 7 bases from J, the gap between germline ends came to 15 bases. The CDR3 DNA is TGTGCCAGTAGGCCTCAACTTAACGGTGGCTACACCTTC. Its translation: CASRPQLNGGYTF. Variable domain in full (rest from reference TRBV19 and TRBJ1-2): DGGITQSPKYLFRKEGQNVTLSCEQNLNHDAMYWYRQDPGQGLRLIYYSQIVNDFQKGDIAEGYSVSREKKESFPLTVTSAQKNPTAFYLCASRPQLNGGYTFGSGTRLTVV.

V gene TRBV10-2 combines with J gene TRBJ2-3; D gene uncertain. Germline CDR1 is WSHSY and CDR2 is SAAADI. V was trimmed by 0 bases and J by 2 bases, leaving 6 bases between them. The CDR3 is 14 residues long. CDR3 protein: CASSESRSTDTQYF. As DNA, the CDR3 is TGCGCCAGCAGTGAGTCGAGATCCACAGATACGCAGTATTTT.